Listed below are T cell receptor beta chains from one sample, sequenced in a study of T cell repertoires in cytomegalovirus infection. TCRdb called the reads again in MiXCR, with one record for every CDR3 protein. The repertoire holds some 590,000 distinct CDR3 sequences, with just under 40% as singletons. No antigen has been identified for these receptors. This specimen was cultured PBMCs, taken from culture after CMV antigen stimulation. The receptors were gathered from a human donor in good health (CMV status not recorded). Some clones in this sample may be carry-over from other donors' samples. CDR3s leave out the opening cysteine and the closing phenylalanine or tryptophan. A D gene is named only where the DNA matches it firmly. Clone size appears in some rows only: once, few, many, or a class for an expanded clone.

>TRBV5-1|NA|once|TRBJ2-7
ASSALPGHTYEQY
>TRBV11-2|NA|NA|TRBJ1-2
ASSPPGTTFDSYT
>TRBV13|TRBD2|NA|TRBJ2-7
ASSLAASGGGEQY
>TRBV7-2|NA|NA|TRBJ1-4
ASSLTSQLGIATNEKLF
>TRBV6-1|NA|NA|TRBJ2-3
ASSERVRATDTQY
>TRBV5-1|TRBD1|NA|TRBJ1-2
ASSSYRQGGGYGYT
>TRBV7-9|NA|few|TRBJ1-5
ASSSTGFSNQPQH
>TRBV6-1|TRBD1|NA|TRBJ1-2
ASSEEGTAEGYGYT
>TRBV12-3/TRBV12-4|NA|many|TRBJ2-1
ASGGTSSYNEQF
>TRBV5-6|NA|once|TRBJ1-2
ASSLGGLLNYGYT
>TRBV7-2|NA|few|TRBJ1-5
ASSPYRAYSNQPQH
>TRBV11-2|NA|once|TRBJ2-1
ASSLLRISYNEQF
>TRBV2|NA|few|TRBJ1-5
ASRKTGLYSNQPQH
>TRBV7-9|TRBD1|few|TRBJ2-7
ASSSSGTEYEQY
>TRBV7-2|TRBD1|many|TRBJ2-5
ASSLVGAGGQETQY
>TRBV7-9|NA|NA|TRBJ2-1
ASSSATVGQSLNEQF
>TRBV7-2|TRBD2|NA|TRBJ2-4
ASSPGRKNIQY
>TRBV24-1|NA|few|TRBJ2-3
ATSDYTDTQY